A single sample is the source of the 10 T cell receptor beta chains below, sequenced in a study of graft-versus-host responses after intestinal transplantation. Sequenced by immunoSEQ multiplex PCR; TCRdb stores in-frame clones only, minus some. The sample carries 150,000 or so clones, around 90% recorded once. Antigens for these TCRs are unknown. The source was unstimulated CD4+ T cells sorted from spleen or lymph node cells, collected before intestinal transplant. Every receptor here comes from a human donor who received an intestinal transplant.

This chain joins TRBV28 and TRBJ2-4; TRBD1 matches at 10 bases. The CDR3 length is 14 residues. V shed 5 bases and J 8 bases; nucleotides not matched to a gene: 6. The germline V gene encodes CDR1 MDHEN and CDR2 SYDVKM. This CDR3 is CASSETGTGDIQYF. The CDR3 nucleotides are TGTGCCAGCAGTGAAACCGGGACAGGGGACATTCAGTACTTC.

V is TRBV6-5 and J is TRBJ1-2; D possibly corresponds to TRBD1 (6 bases). Trimming cost V 5 bases and J 5 bases, with 9 bases left between them. Germline V gives CDR1 MNHEY, CDR2 SVGAGI. CDR3 length: 12 amino acids. In nucleotides, the CDR3 is TGTGCCAGCAGTACAGGGATTTATGGCTACACCTTC. Translated, it gives CASSTGIYGYTF.

The chain is built from TRBV9 and TRBJ2-1; 7 bases are a match to TRBD1. Trimming took 0 bases from V and 2 from J; bases not matched to a gene: 11. There are 18 residues in the CDR3. The germline CDR1 and CDR2 sequences are SGDLS and YYNGEE. CDR3 nucleotides: TGTGCCAGCAGCGTAGCTCCGACAGGGATTTCTCCCTACAATGAGCAGTTCTTC. Encoded protein: CASSVAPTGISPYNEQFF.

The V call is TRBV28, the J call TRBJ2-2, with D maybe TRBD2 (6 bases). The germline CDR1 and CDR2 sequences are MDHEN and SYDVKM. Trimming pared 5 bases from V and 0 bases from J, leaving 16 bases between. CDR3 size: 17 residues. The DNA of the CDR3 is TGTGCCAGCAGTCGAAACGCGGGGAAAGCGAACACCGGGGAGCTGTTTTTT. Translation gives CASSRNAGKANTGELFF.

The chain links TRBV18 to TRBJ1-2; no reliable D call. The V gene lost 2 bases and the J gene lost 6 bases, with 16 bases spanning the gap. Per germline, CDR1 KGHSH and CDR2 LQKENI. This CDR3 region has 15 residues. The CDR3 DNA reads TGTGCCAGCTCACCAGTGTCAGCATTTACCAATGGCTACACCTTC. Translating gives CASSPVSAFTNGYTF. Drawing the rest from reference TRBV18 and TRBJ1-2, the complete variable domain is NAGVMQNPRHLVRRRGQEARLRCSPMKGHSHVYWYRQLPEEGLKFMVYLQKENIIDESGMPKERFSAEFPKEGPSILRIQQVVRGDSAAYFCASSPVSAFTNGYTFGSGTRLTVV.

For this clone: A read error may account for a junction end that differs from germline. At the DNA level, this CDR3 is encoded by other sequences in the same sample as well. V usage is TRBV15 and J usage is TRBJ2-7; possible D gene TRBD2, 6 bases. CDR1 is LNHNV, CDR2 YYDKDF, per germline (reference sequence). The CDR3 runs to 15 residues. CDR3 region: CATSPMGGSSYEQYF. CDR3 nucleotide sequence: TGCGCCACCAGCCCCATGGGGGGAAGCTCCTACGAGCAGTACTTC. The complete variable domain, with remaining parts taken from reference TRBV15 and TRBJ2-7, reads DAMVIQNPRYQVTQFGKPVTLSCSQTLNHNVMYWYQQKSSQAPKLLFHYYDKDFNNEADTPDNFQSRRPNTSFCFLDIRSPGLGDTAMYLCATSPMGGSSYEQYFGPGTRLTVT.

The chain recombines TRBV9 with TRBJ1-4; D gene ambiguous. Trimming stripped 3 bases from V and 3 bases from J, with 12 bases between. The length of the CDR3 is 15 residues. Per the germline V gene, CDR1 is SGDLS and CDR2 is YYNGEE. The CDR3 DNA sequence: TGTGCCAGCAGCGCCGGACCGGAGCCTAATGAAAAACTGTTTTTT. Translation: CASSAGPEPNEKLFF. The full variable domain, with the rest looked up from reference TRBV9 and TRBJ1-4, is DSGVTQTPKHLITATGQRVTLRCSPRSGDLSVYWYQQSLDQGLQFLIQYYNGEERAKGNILERFSAQQFPDLHSELNLSSLELGDSALYFCASSAGPEPNEKLFFGSGTQLSVL.

The chain couples TRBV10-2 to TRBJ2-7; the D gene is possibly TRBD1 (5 bases). Germline assignment: CDR1 WSHSY and CDR2 SAAADI. The CDR3 spans 15 residues. V lost 6 bases and J lost 0, with 15 bases in between. CDR3 in amino acids: CASSFGAPTSYEQYF. Written as DNA, the CDR3 is TGCGCCAGCAGCTTTGGGGCCCCAACCTCCTACGAGCAGTACTTC.

CDR3 DNA: TGTGCCAGCAGCTCCGGACTAGCGGGAGGCACAGATACGCAGTATTTT. The encoded protein is CASSSGLAGGTDTQYF. The chain links TRBV7-3 to TRBJ2-3; 13 bases line up with TRBD2. The CDR3 is 16 amino acids. V trimming: 4 bases; J trimming: 1 base; junction bases outside the gene matches: 2. Germline CDR1 reads SGHTA; CDR2 reads FQGTGA.

The chain joins TRBV7-7 to TRBJ1-2, with D unresolved. The CDR3 runs 17 residues. Germline CDR1 reads SSHAT; CDR2 reads FNYEAQ (reference sequence). The ends were cut back, 5 bases at V and 4 bases at J, with 23 bases in the middle. CDR3 residues: CASSAPCECRKTYGYTF. CDR3 nucleotide sequence: TGTGCCAGCAGCGCACCTTGTGAGTGCCGAAAGACCTATGGCTACACCTTC. The full variable domain, completed using reference TRBV7-7 and TRBJ1-2, is GAGVSQSPRYKVTKRGQDVTLRCDPISSHATLYWYQQALGQGPEFLTYFNYEAQPDKSGLPSDRFSAERPEGSISTLTIQRTEQRDSAMYRCASSAPCECRKTYGYTFGSGTRLTVV.